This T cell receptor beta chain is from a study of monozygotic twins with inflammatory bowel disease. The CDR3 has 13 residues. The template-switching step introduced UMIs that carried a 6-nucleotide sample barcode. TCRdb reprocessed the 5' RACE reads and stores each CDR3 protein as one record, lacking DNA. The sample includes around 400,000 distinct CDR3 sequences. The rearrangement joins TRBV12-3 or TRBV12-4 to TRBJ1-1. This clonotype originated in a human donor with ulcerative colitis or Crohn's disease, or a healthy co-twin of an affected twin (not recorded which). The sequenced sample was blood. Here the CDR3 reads CASSEVPLGEAFF.